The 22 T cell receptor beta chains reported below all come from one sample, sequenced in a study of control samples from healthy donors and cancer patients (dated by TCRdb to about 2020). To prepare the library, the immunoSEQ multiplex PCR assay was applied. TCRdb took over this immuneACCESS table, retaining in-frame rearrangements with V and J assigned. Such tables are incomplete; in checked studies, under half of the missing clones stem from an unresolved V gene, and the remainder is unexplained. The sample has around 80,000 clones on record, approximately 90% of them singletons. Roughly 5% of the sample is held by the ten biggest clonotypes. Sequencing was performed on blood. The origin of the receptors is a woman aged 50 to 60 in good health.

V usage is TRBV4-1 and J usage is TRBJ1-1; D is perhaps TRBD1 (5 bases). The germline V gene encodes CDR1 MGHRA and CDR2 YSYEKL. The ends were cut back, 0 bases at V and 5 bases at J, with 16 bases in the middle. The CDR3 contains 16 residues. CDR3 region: CASSQDSNGGTTEAFF. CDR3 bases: TGCGCCAGCAGCCAAGATAGTAATGGGGGAACTACTGAAGCTTTCTTT.

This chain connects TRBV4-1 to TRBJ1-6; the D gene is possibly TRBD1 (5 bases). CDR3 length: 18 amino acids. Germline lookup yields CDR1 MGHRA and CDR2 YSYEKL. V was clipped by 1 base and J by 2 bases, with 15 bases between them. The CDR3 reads CASSQVFQGSTYNSPLHF. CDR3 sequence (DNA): TGCGCCAGCAGCCAAGTTTTTCAGGGTTCGACCTATAATTCACCCCTCCACTTT.

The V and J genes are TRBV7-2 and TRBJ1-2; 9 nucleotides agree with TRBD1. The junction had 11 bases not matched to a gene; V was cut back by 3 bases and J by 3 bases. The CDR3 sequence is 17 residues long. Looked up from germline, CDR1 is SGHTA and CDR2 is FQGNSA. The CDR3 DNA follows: TGTGCCAGCAGCTTCGGGGTGGGACAGGGTGGATACTATGGCTACACCTTC. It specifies CASSFGVGQGGYYGYTF.

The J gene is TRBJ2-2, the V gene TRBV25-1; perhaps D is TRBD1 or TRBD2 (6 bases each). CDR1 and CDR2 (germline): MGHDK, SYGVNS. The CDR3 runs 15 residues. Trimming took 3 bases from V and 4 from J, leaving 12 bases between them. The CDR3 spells CASSEFRGGTGELFF. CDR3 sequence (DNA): TGTGCCAGCAGTGAGTTCAGGGGAGGCACCGGGGAGCTGTTTTTT.

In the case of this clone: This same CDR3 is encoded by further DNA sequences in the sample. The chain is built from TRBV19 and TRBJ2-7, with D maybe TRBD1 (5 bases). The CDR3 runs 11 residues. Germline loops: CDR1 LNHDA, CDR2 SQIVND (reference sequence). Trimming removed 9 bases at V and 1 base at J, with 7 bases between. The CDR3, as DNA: TGTGCCAGCCAGGGATCCTACGAGCAGTACTTC. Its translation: CASQGSYEQYF.

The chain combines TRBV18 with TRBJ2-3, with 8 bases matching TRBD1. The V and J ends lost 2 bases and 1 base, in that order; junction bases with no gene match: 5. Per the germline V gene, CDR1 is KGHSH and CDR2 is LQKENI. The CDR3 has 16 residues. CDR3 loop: CASSPTGTGRTDTQYF. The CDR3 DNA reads TGTGCCAGCTCACCAACCGGGACAGGCCGCACAGATACGCAGTATTTT.

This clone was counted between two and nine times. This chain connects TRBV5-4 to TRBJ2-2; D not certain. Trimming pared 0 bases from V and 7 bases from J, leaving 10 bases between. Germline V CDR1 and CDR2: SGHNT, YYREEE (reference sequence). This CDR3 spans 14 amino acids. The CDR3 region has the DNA TGTGCCAGCAGCTTGGACACAGCTGGCGGGGAGCTGTTTTTT. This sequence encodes CASSLDTAGGELFF.

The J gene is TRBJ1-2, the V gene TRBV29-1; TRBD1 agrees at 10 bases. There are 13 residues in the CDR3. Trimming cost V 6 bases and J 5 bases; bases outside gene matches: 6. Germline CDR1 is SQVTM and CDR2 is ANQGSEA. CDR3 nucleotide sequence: TGCAGCGTGATGGGACAGGGGCCTTATGGCTACACCTTC. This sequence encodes CSVMGQGPYGYTF.

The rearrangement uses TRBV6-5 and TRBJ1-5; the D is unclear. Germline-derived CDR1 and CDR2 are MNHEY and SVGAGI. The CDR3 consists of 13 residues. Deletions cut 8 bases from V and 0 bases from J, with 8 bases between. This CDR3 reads CASALYSNQPQHF. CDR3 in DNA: TGTGCCAGCGCGCTGTATAGCAATCAGCCCCAGCATTTT.

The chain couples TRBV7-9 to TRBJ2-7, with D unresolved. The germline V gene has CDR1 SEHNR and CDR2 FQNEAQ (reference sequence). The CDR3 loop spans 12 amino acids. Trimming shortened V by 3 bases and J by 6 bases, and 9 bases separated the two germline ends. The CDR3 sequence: CASSFYEREQYF. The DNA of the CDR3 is TGTGCCAGCAGCTTTTATGAGCGCGAGCAGTACTTC.

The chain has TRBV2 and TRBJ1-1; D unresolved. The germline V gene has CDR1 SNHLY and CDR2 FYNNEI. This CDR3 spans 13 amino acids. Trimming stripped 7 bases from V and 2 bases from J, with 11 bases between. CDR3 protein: CASKNSLNTEAFF. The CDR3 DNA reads TGTGCCAGCAAGAACAGTCTTAACACTGAAGCTTTCTTT.

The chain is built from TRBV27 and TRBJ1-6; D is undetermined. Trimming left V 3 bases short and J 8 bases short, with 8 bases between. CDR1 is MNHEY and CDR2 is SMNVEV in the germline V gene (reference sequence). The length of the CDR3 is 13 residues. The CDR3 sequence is CASSFGPYSPLHF. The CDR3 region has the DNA TGTGCCAGCAGTTTTGGGCCTTATTCACCCCTCCACTTT.

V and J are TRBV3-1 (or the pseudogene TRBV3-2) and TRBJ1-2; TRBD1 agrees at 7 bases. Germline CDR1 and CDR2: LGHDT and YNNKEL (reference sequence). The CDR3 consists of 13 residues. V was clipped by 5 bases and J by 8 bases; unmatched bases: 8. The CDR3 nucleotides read TGTGCCAGCAGCAGTCAGGGGGGGTCCGGCTACACCTTC. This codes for CASSSQGGSGYTF.

As DNA, the CDR3 is TGTGCTAGTGCTTCCCCACGGGACAGGATCTCCTACGAGCAGTACTTC. Translation gives CASASPRDRISYEQYF. The J gene is TRBJ2-7, the V gene TRBV12-5, with 8 nucleotides matching TRBD1. This CDR3 contains 16 residues. Losses at the gene ends were 7 bases for V and 0 bases for J; bases not matched to a gene: 11. The germline V gene encodes CDR1 LGHNT and CDR2 FRNRAP.

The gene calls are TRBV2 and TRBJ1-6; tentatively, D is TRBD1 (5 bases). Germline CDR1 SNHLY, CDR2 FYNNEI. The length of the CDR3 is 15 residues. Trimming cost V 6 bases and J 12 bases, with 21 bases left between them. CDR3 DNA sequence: TGTGCCAGCAGACCTGGGACGGGGATGATTCAACCCCTCCACTTT. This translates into CASRPGTGMIQPLHF.

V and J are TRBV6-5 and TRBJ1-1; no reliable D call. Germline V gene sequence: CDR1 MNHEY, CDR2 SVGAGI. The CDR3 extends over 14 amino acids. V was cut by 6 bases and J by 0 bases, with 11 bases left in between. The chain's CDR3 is CASRFGGMNTEAFF. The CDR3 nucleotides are TGTGCCAGCAGATTCGGCGGTATGAACACTGAAGCTTTCTTT.

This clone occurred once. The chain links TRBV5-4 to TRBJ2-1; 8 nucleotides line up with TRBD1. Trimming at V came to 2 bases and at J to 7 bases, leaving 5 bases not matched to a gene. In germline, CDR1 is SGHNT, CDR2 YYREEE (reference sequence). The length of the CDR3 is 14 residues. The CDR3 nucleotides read TGTGCCAGCAGCTTAGTCCGGACAGGGAATGAGCAGTTCTTC. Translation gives CASSLVRTGNEQFF.

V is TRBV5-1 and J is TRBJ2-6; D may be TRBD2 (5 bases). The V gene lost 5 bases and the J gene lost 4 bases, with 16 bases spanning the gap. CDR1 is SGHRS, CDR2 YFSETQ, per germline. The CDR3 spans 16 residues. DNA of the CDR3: TGCGCCAGCAGTTCCCTTCCCGGAGGAGGGGCCAACGTCCTGACTTTC. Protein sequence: CASSSLPGGGANVLTF.

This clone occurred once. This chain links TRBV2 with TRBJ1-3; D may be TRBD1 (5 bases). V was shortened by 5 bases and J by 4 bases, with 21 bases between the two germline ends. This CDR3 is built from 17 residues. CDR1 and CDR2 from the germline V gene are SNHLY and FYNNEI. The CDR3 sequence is CASSPGTTYSPGNTIYF. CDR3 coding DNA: TGTGCCAGCAGTCCGGGGACTACATACTCTCCGGGAAACACCATATATTTT.

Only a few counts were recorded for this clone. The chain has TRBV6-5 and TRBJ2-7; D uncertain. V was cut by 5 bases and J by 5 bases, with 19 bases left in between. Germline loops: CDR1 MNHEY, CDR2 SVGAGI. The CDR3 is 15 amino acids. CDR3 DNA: TGTGCCAGCAGTCGTCCCTTTCAGGACCAGAACGAGCAGTACTTC. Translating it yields CASSRPFQDQNEQYF.

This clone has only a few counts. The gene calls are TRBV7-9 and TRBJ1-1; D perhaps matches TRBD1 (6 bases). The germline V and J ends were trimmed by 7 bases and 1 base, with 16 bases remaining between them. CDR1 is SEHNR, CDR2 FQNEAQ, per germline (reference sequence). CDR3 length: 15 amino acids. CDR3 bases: TGTGCCAGCACCATGATTACAGGGCCGAACACTGAAGCTTTCTTT. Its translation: CASTMITGPNTEAFF.

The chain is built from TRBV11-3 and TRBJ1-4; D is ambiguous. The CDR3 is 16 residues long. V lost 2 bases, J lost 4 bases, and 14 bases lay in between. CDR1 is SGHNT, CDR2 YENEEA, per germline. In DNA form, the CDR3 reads TGTGCCAGCAGCTTAAATACGCCGGCCAATAATGAAAAACTGTTTTTT. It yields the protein CASSLNTPANNEKLFF.